This is a list of T cell receptor beta chains from one sample in a study of regulatory T cells in long-lasting Graves disease. TCRdb re-called the multiplex PCR reads through MiXCR, storing one row per CDR3 protein. In the table there are a few hundred thousand distinct CDR3 sequences, about a quarter of which are singletons. The specimen comprised peripheral blood mononuclear cells (PBMCs), sampled when the disease was refractory, from a patient treated with antithyroid drugs. These receptors originate from a female donor with Graves disease. CDR3s include the opening cysteine and the closing phenylalanine or tryptophan. D genes are given only for firm matches. Clone size is shown for a subset of rows, as once, few, many or a class of expanded clone.

TRBV19	TRBJ2-2	-	-	CASSITRANTGELFF	TGTGCCAGTAGTATAACTCGCGCGAACACCGGGGAGCTGTTTTTT
TRBV28	TRBJ1-2	-	many	CASSLSNRNYGYTF	TGTGCCAGCAGTTTATCGAACAGAAACTATGGCTACACCTTC
TRBV6-5	TRBJ1-1	TRBD1	many	CASSFTSGGPGTEAFF	TGTGCCAGCAGTTTCACTTCAGGGGGCCCGGGCACTGAAGCTTTCTTT
TRBV7-9	TRBJ2-5	-	few	CASRPTSPETQYF	TGTGCCAGCAGACCTACGAGCCCTGAGACCCAGTACTTC
TRBV27	TRBJ1-4	-	-	CASSPGRRTNEKLFF	TGTGCCAGCAGTCCTGGACGGCGAACTAATGAAAAACTGTTTTTT
TRBV6-5	TRBJ1-2	-	-	CASSYLGEGYTF	TGTGCCAGCAGTTACTTAGGGGAGGGCTACACCTTC
TRBV28	TRBJ2-4	TRBD1	-	CASSKTGGASKNIQYF	TGTGCCAGCAGTAAAACAGGGGGCGCATCCAAAAACATTCAGTACTTC
TRBV13	TRBJ2-6	-	-	CASSLGASGANVLTF	TGTGCCAGCAGCTTAGGTGCCTCTGGGGCCAACGTCCTGACTTTC
TRBV7-2	TRBJ2-6	-	few	CASSLAEGSGANVLTF	TGTGCCAGCAGCTTAGCGGAGGGCTCTGGGGCCAACGTCCTGACTTTC
TRBV3-1	TRBJ2-2	TRBD1	few	CASSQEWRTGRKRELFF	TGTGCCAGCAGCCAAGAATGGAGGACAGGGAGGAAGAGGGAGCTGTTTTTT
TRBV7-2	TRBJ2-5	-	many	CASSQGLETQYF	TGTGCCAGCAGCCAGGGGTTGGAGACCCAGTACTTC
TRBV10-2	TRBJ1-2	-	few	CASTATVEGGYTF	TGCGCCAGCACCGCGACAGTGGAAGGGGGCTACACCTTC